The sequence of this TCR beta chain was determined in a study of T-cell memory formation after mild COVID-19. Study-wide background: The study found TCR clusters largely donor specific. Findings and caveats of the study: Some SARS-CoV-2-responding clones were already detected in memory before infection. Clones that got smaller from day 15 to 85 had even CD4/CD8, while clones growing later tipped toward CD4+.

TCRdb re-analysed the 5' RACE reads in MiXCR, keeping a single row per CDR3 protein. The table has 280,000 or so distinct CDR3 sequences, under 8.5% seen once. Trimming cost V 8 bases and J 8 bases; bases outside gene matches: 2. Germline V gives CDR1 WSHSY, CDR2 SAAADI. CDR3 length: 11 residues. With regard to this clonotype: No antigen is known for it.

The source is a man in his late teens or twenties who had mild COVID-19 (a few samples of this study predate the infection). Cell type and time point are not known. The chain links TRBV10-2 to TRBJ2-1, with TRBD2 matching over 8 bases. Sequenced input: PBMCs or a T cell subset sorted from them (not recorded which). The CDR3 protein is CASGSGDEQFF. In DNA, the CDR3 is TGCGCCAGCGGTAGCGGGGATGAGCAGTTCTTC.